This T cell receptor (beta chain) was identified in a study of control samples from healthy donors and cancer patients. There are 15 residues in the CDR3. Trimming cost V 3 bases and J 2 bases, with 11 bases left between them. Germline loops: CDR1 SNHLY, CDR2 FYNNEI. The data were produced by immunoSEQ multiplex PCR, yet TCRdb's version contains in-frame clones alone and is incomplete. The sample consists of about 60,000 clones, roughly 95% of them appearing once. The chain combines TRBV2 with TRBJ1-5; TRBD1 is a possible D gene (5 bases). This TCR was sampled from a woman aged 18-29 years in good health. Sequencing was done on a sample of blood. CDR3 sequence reads: CASSDVGRGNQPQHF. CDR3 DNA sequence: TGTGCCAGCAGTGACGTGGGCAGGGGCAATCAGCCCCAGCATTTT.